Listed below are T cell receptor beta chains from one sample, sequenced in a study of cytomegalovirus exposure and HLA in healthy donors. TCRdb's table, derived via immunoSEQ multiplex PCR, lists solely in-frame clones and lacks some. This sample has around 150,000 clones, with about four fifths found just once. Sequencing used PBMCs. The receptors come from a male donor in good health and CMV-seronegative. Each CDR3 is given with its conserved first and last residue. A D gene is named only where the DNA matches it firmly. The size field is filled for only some rows; it gives once, few, many or a size class.

j_call cdr3_length clone_size v_call d_call cdr3_nt cdr3_aa
TRBJ2-3 15 . TRBV6-5 . TGTGCCAGCAGTTACAGCCAGGGAGGTGCAGATACGCAGTATTTT CASSYSQGGADTQYF
TRBJ1-5 15 . TRBV27 TRBD1 TGTGCCAGCAGCCCGACAGGGATCGCCAATCAGCCCCAGCATTTT CASSPTGIANQPQHF
TRBJ1-1 15 . TRBV18 . TGTGCCAGCTCACCACCGACCAGGGGTACCACTGAAGCTTTCTTT CASSPPTRGTTEAFF
TRBJ1-2 14 . TRBV10-3 TRBD1 TGTGCCATCAGTGAGTGGGGACAGGGGTATGGCTACACCTTC CAISEWGQGYGYTF
TRBJ1-4 15 . TRBV9 TRBD1 TGTGCCAGCAGCGTAACTCCGGGACAGAGTGAAAAACTGTTTTTT CASSVTPGQSEKLFF
TRBJ2-7 13 . TRBV29-1 TRBD1 TGCAGCGGGCGACAGGGCAGCTCCTACGAGCAGTACTTC CSGRQGSSYEQYF
TRBJ2-2 17 . TRBV4-3 . TGCGCCAGCAGCCAGCCGCTTGGGACAACTAGTCCCGGGGAGCTGTTTTTT CASSQPLGTTSPGELFF
TRBJ1-1 13 few TRBV11-3 . TGTGCCAGCAGCTTCGGGGGGAACACTGAAGCTTTCTTT CASSFGGNTEAFF
TRBJ1-3 20 . TRBV15 TRBD1 TGTGCCACCAGCAGAGAGCTAGGGATGACAGGGGGTTTCTCTGGAAACACCATATATTTT CATSRELGMTGGFSGNTIYF
TRBJ1-1 20 few TRBV9 . TGTGCCAGCAGCGTAGAATACCCGGTGGCAGGGGAAGAATCGAACACTGAAGCTTTCTTT CASSVEYPVAGEESNTEAFF
TRBJ1-4 15 . TRBV27 TRBD1 TGTGCCAGCAGTTTACGAGGGGGCGCGGGTGAAAAACTGTTTTTT CASSLRGGAGEKLFF
TRBJ2-2 14 . TRBV7-9 . TGTGCCAGCAGCTTTGGGCAGAACACCGGGGAGCTGTTTTTT CASSFGQNTGELFF
TRBJ2-3 17 few TRBV10-2 TRBD1 TGCGCCAGCAGGTTGGGGGTCGGGACAGGGGGCTCAGATACGCAGTATTTT CASRLGVGTGGSDTQYF
TRBJ1-1 17 . TRBV2 TRBD1 TGTGCCAGTAACACTCAGGGGGCCTGGTCAAAGGGCACTGAAGCTTTCTTT CASNTQGAWSKGTEAFF
TRBJ2-7 12 . TRBV6-6 TRBD2 TGTGCCAGCAGTTTACTAGCGACCGAGCAGTACTTC CASSLLATEQYF
TRBJ1-2 18 . TRBV27 . TGTGCCAGCAGTGTCAAACAGGGAAGTGGTCCTTTTAACTATGGCTACACCTTC CASSVKQGSGPFNYGYTF
TRBJ1-5 14 . TRBV5-1 TRBD1 TGCGCCAGCAGCTTGGACAGGGGTGGTCAGCCCCAGCATTTT CASSLDRGGQPQHF
TRBJ1-5 17 . TRBV7-6 . TGTGCCAGCAGCTTACGCCCCAGGGATTATAGCAATCAGCCCCAGCATTTT CASSLRPRDYSNQPQHF
TRBJ1-5 14 . TRBV5-4 . TGTGCCAGCAGCTTGGACAGGAGCAATCAGCCCCAGCATTTT CASSLDRSNQPQHF
TRBJ2-4 15 . TRBV9 TRBD1 TGTGCCAGCAGCGTATTGGGACAGGGCAAAACTATTCAGTACTTC CASSVLGQGKTIQYF
TRBJ1-2 14 . TRBV5-1 TRBD1 TGCGCCAGCAGCCCCGAGACAGGGATGGATGGCTACACCTTC CASSPETGMDGYTF
TRBJ2-7 13 . TRBV6-1 . TGTGCCAGCAATCGGGGAGCTACTTACGAGCAGTACTTC CASNRGATYEQYF